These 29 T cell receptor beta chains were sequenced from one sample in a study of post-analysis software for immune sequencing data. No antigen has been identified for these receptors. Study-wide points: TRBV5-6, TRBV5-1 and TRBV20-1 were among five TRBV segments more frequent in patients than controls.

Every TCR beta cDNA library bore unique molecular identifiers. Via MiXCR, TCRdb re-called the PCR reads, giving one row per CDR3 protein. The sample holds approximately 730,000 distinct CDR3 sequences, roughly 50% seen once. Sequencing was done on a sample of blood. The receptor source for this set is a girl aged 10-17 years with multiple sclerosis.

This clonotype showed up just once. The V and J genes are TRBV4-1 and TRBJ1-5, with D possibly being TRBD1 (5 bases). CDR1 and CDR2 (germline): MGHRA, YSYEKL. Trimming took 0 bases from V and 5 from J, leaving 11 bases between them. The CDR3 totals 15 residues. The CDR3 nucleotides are TGCGCCAGCAGCCAAGATGACGGAGGGGATCAGCCCCAGCATTTT. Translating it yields CASSQDDGGDQPQHF.

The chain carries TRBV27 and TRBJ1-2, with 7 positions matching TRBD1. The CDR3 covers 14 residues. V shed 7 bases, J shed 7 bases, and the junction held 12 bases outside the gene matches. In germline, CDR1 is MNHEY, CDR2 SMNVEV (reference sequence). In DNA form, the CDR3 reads TGTGCCAGCAACCCCGAACAGGGGCTGGCTGGCTACACCTTC. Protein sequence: CASNPEQGLAGYTF.

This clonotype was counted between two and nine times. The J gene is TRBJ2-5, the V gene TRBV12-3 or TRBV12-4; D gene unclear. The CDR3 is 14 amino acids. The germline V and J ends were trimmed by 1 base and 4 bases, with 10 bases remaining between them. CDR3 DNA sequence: TGTGCCAGCAGTTTAGTAGGGAAAGCAGAGACCCAGTACTTC. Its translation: CASSLVGKAETQYF.

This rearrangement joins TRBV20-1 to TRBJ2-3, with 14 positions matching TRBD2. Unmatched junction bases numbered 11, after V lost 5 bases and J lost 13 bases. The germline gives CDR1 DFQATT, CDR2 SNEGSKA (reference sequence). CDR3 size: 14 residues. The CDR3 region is CSAREGLAGGPEYF. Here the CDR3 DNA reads TGCAGTGCTCGGGAAGGACTAGCGGGAGGTCCCGAGTATTTT.

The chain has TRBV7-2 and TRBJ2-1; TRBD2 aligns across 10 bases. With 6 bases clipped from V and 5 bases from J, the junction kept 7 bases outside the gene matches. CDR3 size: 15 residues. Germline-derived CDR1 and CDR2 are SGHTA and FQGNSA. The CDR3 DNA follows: TGTGCCAGCAGTTTTGTAGCGGGAGGCGACAATGAGCAGTTCTTC. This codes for CASSFVAGGDNEQFF.

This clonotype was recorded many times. The CDR3 DNA is TGCAGTGCTGCCGGGACCGGACAAGAGACCCAGTACTTC. Protein product: CSAAGTGQETQYF. The chain carries TRBV20-1 and TRBJ2-5, with D tentatively TRBD1 or TRBD2 (5 bases each). CDR1 DFQATT and CDR2 SNEGSKA come from the germline V gene (reference sequence). The CDR3 spans 13 residues. V lost 5 bases to trimming and J lost 2 bases, with 12 bases between them.

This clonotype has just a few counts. The CDR3 reads CSARAGGLGRWNEQFF. DNA of the CDR3: TGCAGTGCTAGAGCGGGGGGACTAGGGAGATGGAATGAGCAGTTCTTC. The V and J genes are TRBV20-1 and TRBJ2-1, with 8 bases fitting TRBD2. This CDR3 contains 16 residues. Germline lookup yields CDR1 DFQATT and CDR2 SNEGSKA (reference sequence). J was trimmed by 7 bases and V by 1 base; bases with no gene match: 12.

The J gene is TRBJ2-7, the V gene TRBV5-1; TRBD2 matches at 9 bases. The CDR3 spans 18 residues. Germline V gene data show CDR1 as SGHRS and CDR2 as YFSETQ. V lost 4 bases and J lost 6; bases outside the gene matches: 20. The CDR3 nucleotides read TGCGCCAGCAGCGTGAGACTAGCGGCGGTAGGCTACGATACCGAGCAGTACTTC. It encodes CASSVRLAAVGYDTEQYF.

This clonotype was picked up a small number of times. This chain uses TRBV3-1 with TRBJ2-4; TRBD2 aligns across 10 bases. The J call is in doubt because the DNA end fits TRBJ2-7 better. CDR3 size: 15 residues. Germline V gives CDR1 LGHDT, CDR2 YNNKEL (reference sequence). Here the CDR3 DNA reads TGTGCCAGCAGCGTCACTAGCGGGATCGGATACGAGCAGTACTTC. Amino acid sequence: CASSVTSGIGYEQYF.

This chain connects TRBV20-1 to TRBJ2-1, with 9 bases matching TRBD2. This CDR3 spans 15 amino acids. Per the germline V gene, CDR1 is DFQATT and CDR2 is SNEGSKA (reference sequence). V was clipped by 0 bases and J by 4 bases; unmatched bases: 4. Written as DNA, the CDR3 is TGCAGTGCTAGAGAGGCGGGGGGGGATTACAATGAGCAGTTCTTC. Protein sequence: CSAREAGGDYNEQFF.

The CDR3 nucleotides are TGTGCCAGCAGTCCGAGGGACAGCAAGATGGCGTACTTC. It is translated as CASSPRDSKMAYF. This rearrangement joins TRBV27 to TRBJ2-7; TRBD1 matches at 7 bases. J lost 12 bases, V lost 5 bases, and 13 bases had no gene match. CDR1 is MNHEY and CDR2 is SMNVEV in the germline V gene (reference sequence). This CDR3 contains 13 residues.

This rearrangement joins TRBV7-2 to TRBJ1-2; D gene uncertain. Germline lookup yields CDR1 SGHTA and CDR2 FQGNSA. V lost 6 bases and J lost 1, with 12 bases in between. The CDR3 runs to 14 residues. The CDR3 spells CASSKRRSNYGYTF. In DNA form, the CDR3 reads TGTGCCAGCAGTAAACGTCGGAGTAACTATGGCTACACCTTC.

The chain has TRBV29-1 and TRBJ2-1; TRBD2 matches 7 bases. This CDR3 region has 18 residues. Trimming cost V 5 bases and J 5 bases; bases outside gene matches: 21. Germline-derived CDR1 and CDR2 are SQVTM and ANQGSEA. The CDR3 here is CSVILVLAAFGGNNEQFF. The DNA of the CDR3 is TGCAGCGTTATCCTCGTGCTAGCGGCATTTGGAGGCAACAATGAGCAGTTCTTC.

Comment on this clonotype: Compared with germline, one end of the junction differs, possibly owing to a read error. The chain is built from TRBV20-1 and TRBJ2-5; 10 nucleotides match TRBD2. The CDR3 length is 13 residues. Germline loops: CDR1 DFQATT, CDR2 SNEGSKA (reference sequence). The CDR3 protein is CSARRTSGETQDF. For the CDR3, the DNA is TGCAGTGCTAGGAGGACTAGCGGAGAGACCCAGGACTTC.

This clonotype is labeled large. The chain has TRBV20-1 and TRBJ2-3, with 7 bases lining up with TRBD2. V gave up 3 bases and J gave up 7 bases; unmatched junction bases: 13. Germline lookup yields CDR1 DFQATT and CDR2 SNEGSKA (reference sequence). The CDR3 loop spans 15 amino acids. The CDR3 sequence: CSASSWEGLINTQYF. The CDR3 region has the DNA TGCAGTGCTAGTTCGTGGGAGGGCCTTATTAATACGCAGTATTTT.

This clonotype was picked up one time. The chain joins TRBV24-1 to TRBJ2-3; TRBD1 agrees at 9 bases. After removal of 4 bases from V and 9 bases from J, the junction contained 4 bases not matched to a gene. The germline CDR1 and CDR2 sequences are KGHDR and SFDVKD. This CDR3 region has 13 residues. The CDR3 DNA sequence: TGTGCCACCAGTGACTGGGACAGGGTAACGCAGTATTTT. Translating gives CATSDWDRVTQYF.

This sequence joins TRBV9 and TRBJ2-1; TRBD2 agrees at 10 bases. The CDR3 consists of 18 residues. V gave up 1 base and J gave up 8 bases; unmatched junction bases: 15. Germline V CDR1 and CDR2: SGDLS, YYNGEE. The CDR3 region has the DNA TGTGCCAGCAGCGTATCCGGGAGAGCGGGAGGGGTCTGGGATGAGCAGTTCTTC. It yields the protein CASSVSGRAGGVWDEQFF.

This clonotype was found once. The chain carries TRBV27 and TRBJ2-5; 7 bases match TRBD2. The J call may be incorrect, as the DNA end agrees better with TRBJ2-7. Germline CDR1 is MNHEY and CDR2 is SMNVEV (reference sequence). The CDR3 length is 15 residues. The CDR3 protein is CASSLRGGSSNEQYF. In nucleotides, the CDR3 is TGTGCCAGCAGTCTCCGGGGCGGGAGTAGCAACGAGCAGTACTTC.

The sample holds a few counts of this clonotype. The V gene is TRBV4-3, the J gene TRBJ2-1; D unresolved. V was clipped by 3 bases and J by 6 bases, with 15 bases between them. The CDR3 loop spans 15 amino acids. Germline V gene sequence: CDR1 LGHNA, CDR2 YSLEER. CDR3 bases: TGCGCCAGCAGCCAGCTATTTTTTCCGGGCAATGAGCAGTTCTTC. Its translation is CASSQLFFPGNEQFF.

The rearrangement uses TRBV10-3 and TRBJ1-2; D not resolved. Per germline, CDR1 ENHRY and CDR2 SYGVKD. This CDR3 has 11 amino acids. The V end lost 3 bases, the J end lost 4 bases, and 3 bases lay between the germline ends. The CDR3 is CAISDGYGYTF. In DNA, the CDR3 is TGTGCCATCAGTGACGGCTATGGCTACACCTTC.

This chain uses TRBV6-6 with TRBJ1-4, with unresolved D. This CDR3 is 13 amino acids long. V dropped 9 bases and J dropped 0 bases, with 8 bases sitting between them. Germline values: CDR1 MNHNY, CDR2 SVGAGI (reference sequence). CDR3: CASAIATNEKLFF. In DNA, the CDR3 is TGTGCCAGTGCCATCGCAACTAATGAAAAACTGTTTTTT.

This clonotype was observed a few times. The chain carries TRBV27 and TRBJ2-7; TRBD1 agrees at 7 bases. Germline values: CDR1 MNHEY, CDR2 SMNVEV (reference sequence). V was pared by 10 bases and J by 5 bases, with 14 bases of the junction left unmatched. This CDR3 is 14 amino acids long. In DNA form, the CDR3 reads TGTGCCACCGCACCACAGGGGCGCGGGCACGAGCAGTACTTC. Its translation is CATAPQGRGHEQYF.

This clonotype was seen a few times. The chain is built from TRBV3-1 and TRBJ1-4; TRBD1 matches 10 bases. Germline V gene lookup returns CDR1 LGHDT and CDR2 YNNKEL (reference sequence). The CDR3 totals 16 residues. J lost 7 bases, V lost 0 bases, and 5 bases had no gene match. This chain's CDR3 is CASSQDRGTGVEKLFF. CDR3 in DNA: TGTGCCAGCAGCCAAGATCGGGGGACAGGGGTTGAAAAACTGTTTTTT.

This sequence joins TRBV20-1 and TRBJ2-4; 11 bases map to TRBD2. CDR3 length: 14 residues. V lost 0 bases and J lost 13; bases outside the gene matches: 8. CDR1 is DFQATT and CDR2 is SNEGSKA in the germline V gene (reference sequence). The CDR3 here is CSARDLASGRKQYF. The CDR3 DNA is TGCAGTGCTAGAGATCTAGCTAGCGGGAGGAAGCAGTACTTC.

The CDR3 DNA reads TGTGCCAGCAGCCACACCGGCGGAGATACGCAGTATTTT. As protein: CASSHTGGDTQYF. The chain recombines TRBV7-3 with TRBJ2-3, with D unclear. The CDR3 length is 13 residues. V was shortened by 5 bases and J by 5 bases, with 11 bases between the two germline ends. Germline-derived CDR1 and CDR2 are SGHTA and FQGTGA.

The CDR3: CSTDRGLSYNEQFF. Here the CDR3 DNA reads TGCAGCACCGACAGGGGCCTATCCTACAATGAGCAGTTCTTC. The chain employs TRBV20-1 and TRBJ2-1; TRBD1 agrees at 8 bases. The CDR3 covers 14 residues. The germline CDR1 and CDR2 sequences are DFQATT and SNEGSKA (reference sequence).

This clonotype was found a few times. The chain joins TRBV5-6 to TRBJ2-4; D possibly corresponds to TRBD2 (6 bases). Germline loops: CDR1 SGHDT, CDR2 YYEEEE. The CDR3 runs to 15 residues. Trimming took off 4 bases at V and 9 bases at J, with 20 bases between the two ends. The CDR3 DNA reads TGTGCCAGCAGCCCGCTCAGAGCGGGTAACGTCATTCAGTACTTC. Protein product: CASSPLRAGNVIQYF.

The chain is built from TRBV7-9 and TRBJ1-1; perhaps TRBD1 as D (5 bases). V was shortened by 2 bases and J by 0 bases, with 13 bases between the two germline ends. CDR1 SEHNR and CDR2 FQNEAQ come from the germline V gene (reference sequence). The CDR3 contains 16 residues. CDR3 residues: CASSLLGGGVNTEAFF. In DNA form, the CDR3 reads TGTGCCAGCAGCTTACTGGGGGGAGGGGTGAACACTGAAGCTTTCTTT.

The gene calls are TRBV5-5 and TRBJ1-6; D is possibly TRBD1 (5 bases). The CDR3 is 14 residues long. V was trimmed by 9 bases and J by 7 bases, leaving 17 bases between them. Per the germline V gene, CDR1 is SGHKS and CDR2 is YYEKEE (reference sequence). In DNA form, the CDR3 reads TGTGCCAACGCGCGGGGACCTGGGAATTCACCCCTCCACTTT. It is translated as CANARGPGNSPLHF.